This T cell receptor beta chain derives from a study of cytomegalovirus exposure and HLA in healthy donors. The V gene's germline CDR1 is LGHNT and CDR2 FRNRAP. This CDR3 region has 16 residues. V dropped 4 bases and J dropped 1; count of bases not matched to a gene: 8. Clones were read by immunoSEQ multiplex PCR, and TCRdb kept only the in-frame ones, dropping some. The profile shows some 290,000 clones, over 75% of them singletons. What was sequenced was PBMCs. The TCR was taken from a man younger than 45 in good health and CMV-seronegative. The rearrangement links TRBV12-5 to TRBJ1-1; 8 nucleotides align to TRBD1. This CDR3 reads CASGSDRGGWNTEAFF. For the CDR3, the DNA is TGTGCTAGTGGTTCCGACAGGGGAGGGTGGAACACTGAAGCTTTCTTT.